The sequence of this T cell receptor beta chain was determined in a study of cytomegalovirus exposure and HLA in healthy donors. Study-level points and caveats: Sequencing likely produced, as an artifact, a cluster of highly shared sequence variants. Presence/absence analyses took donor sequencing depth as roughly uniform.

Of note for this clone: Antigen unknown.

With 60 Vbeta and 13 Jbeta primers, the PCR was carried out. The assay was immunoSEQ multiplex PCR, and TCRdb's table has in-frame clones only and misses some. The sample includes under 200,000 clones, approximately 70% of them seen just once. V lost 7 bases to trimming and J lost 3 bases; unmatched junction nucleotides: 8. The CDR3 is made up of 16 amino acids. Germline loops: CDR1 MNHEY, CDR2 SMNVEV (reference sequence). Input material: PBMCs. The sequence came from a woman in her twenties or thirties in good health and CMV-seronegative. This chain links TRBV27 with TRBJ2-3, with 12 bases that match TRBD1. The CDR3 here is CASKFGDRGLTDTQYF. In DNA form, the CDR3 reads TGTGCCAGCAAATTTGGGGACAGGGGGCTTACAGATACGCAGTATTTT.